These 18 T cell receptor beta chains came from one sample sequenced in a study of CXCR3-negative and CXCR3-positive naive CD8 T cells. The study made its TRB cDNA libraries by 5' RACE, adding UMI labels. For each CDR3 protein, TCRdb gives one entry from its re-call of the 5' RACE reads, without DNA. Its table records about 8,500 distinct CDR3 sequences. The specimen was naive CXCR3- CD8+ T cells from blood. Subset meaning: CD45RO-CCR7+CD27+CD95- naive CD8+ T cells lacking CXCR3 (TNR3-). The origin of the receptors is a human donor in good health. Some clones in this sample may be carry-over from other donors' samples.

This clonotype is labeled medium-sized based on frequency. The genes are TRBV11-2 and TRBJ2-7; the D gene TCRdb calls, TRBD2, cannot be checked with no DNA. This CDR3 spans 16 amino acids. Looked up from germline, CDR1 is SGHAT and CDR2 is FQNNGV. This CDR3 is CASSPPGKAGVNEQYF.

By frequency, this clonotype is medium-sized. The J gene is TRBJ2-1, the V gene TRBV20-1. Germline CDR1 is DFQATT and CDR2 is SNEGSKA (reference sequence). This CDR3 region has 11 residues. Here the CDR3 reads CSASIYNEQFF.

The J gene is TRBJ2-3, the V gene TRBV23-1; TCRdb lists TRBD1, though no DNA is available to test this call. TRBV23-1 falls under the ORF class, with uncertain function. CDR3 size: 16 residues. The CDR3 loop is CASSQESDRGTDTQYF.

This clonotype ranks as medium-sized in terms of frequency. The chain joins TRBV29-1 to TRBJ2-1. CDR1 is SQVTM, CDR2 ANQGSEA, per germline. The CDR3 totals 15 residues. The chain's CDR3 is CSVESSEIEDNEQFF.

The V and J genes are TRBV7-9 and TRBJ2-3. CDR3 length equals 15 residues. Germline V CDR1 and CDR2: SEHNR, FQNEAQ (reference sequence). CDR3 region: CASNPNVFATDTQYF.

This clonotype shows up as medium-sized by frequency. CDR3 amino acids: CSVVGLYGYTF. The rearrangement links TRBV29-1 to TRBJ1-2. Germline CDR1 and CDR2: SQVTM and ANQGSEA. There are 11 residues in the CDR3.

V usage is TRBV21-1 and J usage is TRBJ2-6; TCRdb selects TRBD1, and the lack of DNA leaves this call unchecked. TRBV21-1 is recorded as a pseudogene. The CDR3 covers 19 residues. This chain's CDR3 is CASSPPGVLPYSGANVLTF.

This chain joins TRBV6-6 and TRBJ2-3. This CDR3 region has 12 residues. Germline CDR1 is MNHNY and CDR2 is SVGAGI (reference sequence). The CDR3 is CASSYRADTQYF.

The chain recombines TRBV5-6 with TRBJ2-7. The CDR3 has 14 amino acids. Germline values: CDR1 SGHDT, CDR2 YYEEEE. This chain's CDR3 is CASSFGRTLNEQYF.

The chain has TRBV29-1 and TRBJ2-7; no DNA is available, so the TRBD1 call from TCRdb remains unchecked. CDR1 SQVTM and CDR2 ANQGSEA come from the germline V gene. The CDR3 contains 16 residues. CDR3 in amino acids: CSVEAGGQGPLGEQYF.

The chain has TRBV23-1 and TRBJ2-7; the TRBD2 assignment by TCRdb is unverifiable without DNA. TRBV23-1 is an ORF; its function is uncertain. This CDR3 has 16 residues. This CDR3 reads CASSHPKLAGEYEQYF.

This clonotype counts as medium-sized by frequency. The chain is built from TRBV29-1 and TRBJ1-2; TCRdb picks TRBD1, but there is no DNA to check that call. The germline CDR1 and CDR2 sequences are SQVTM and ANQGSEA. CDR3 length: 13 amino acids. The CDR3 sequence is CSVGFAGDYGYTF.

This clonotype shows up as medium-sized by frequency. This chain connects TRBV29-1 to TRBJ1-1; the D call of TRBD1 rests on TCRdb alone, since no DNA is present to check it. Germline loops: CDR1 SQVTM, CDR2 ANQGSEA. The CDR3 loop spans 13 amino acids. Here the CDR3 reads CSVTGPMNTEAFF.

The V and J genes are TRBV5-1 and TRBJ2-7. The CDR3 extends over 15 amino acids. Germline CDR1 is SGHRS and CDR2 is YFSETQ. CDR3 loop: CASSSPTRFGYEQYF.

The gene calls are TRBV29-1 and TRBJ2-3; the D call of TRBD1 rests on TCRdb alone, since no DNA is present to check it. Germline lookup yields CDR1 SQVTM and CDR2 ANQGSEA. This CDR3 comprises 13 residues. CDR3 in amino acids: CSDPGQGTDTQYF.

The CDR3 protein is CATIETGTGTDTQYF. This chain uses TRBV19 with TRBJ2-3; without DNA, the TCRdb call of TRBD1 cannot be checked. Germline-derived CDR1 and CDR2 are LNHDA and SQIVND (reference sequence). This CDR3 region has 15 residues.

Measured by frequency, this clonotype is medium-sized. This chain connects TRBV6-5 to TRBJ2-5; TCRdb indicates TRBD1, and absent DNA this call remains unverified. The CDR3 covers 15 residues. Germline V gene sequence: CDR1 MNHEY, CDR2 SVGAGI. This CDR3 is CASSYSALSAETQYF.

The chain combines TRBV5-6 with TRBJ1-1; TCRdb designates TRBD1, a call that cannot be tested without DNA. The CDR3 contains 14 residues. Germline CDR1 and CDR2: SGHDT and YYEEEE. This CDR3 is CASSLQGMNTEAFF.